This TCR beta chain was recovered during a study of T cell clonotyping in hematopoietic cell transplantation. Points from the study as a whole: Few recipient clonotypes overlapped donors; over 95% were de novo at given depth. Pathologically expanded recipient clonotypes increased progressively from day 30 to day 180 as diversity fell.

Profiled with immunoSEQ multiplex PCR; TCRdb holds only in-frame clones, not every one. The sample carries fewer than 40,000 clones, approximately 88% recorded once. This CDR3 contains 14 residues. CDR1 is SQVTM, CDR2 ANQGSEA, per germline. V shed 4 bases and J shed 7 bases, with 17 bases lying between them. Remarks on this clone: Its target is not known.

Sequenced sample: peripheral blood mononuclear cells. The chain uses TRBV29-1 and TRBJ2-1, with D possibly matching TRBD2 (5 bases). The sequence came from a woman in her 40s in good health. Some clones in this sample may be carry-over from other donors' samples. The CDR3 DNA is TGCAGCGTTGTCGGGGAGCCCGAAAATAATGAGCAGTTCTTC. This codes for CSVVGEPENNEQFF.